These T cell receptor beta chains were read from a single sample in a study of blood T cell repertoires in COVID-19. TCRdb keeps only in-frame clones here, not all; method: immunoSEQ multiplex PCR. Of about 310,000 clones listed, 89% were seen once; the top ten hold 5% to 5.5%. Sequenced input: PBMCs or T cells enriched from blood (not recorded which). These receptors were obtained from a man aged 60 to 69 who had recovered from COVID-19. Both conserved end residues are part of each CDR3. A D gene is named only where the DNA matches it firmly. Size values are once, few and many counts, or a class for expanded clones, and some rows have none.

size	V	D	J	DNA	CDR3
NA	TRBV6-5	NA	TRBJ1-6	TGTGCCAGCAGTTACGGAGCAGGGAATAATTCACCCCTCCACTTT	CASSYGAGNNSPLHF
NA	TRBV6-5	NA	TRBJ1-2	TGTGCCAGCGCCCCCGGGTTAGTTAACTATGGCTACACCTTC	CASAPGLVNYGYTF
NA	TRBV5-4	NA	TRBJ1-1	TGTGCCAGCAGCTCGGCGGGGGGACCCAGGAACACTGAAGCTTTCTTT	CASSSAGGPRNTEAFF
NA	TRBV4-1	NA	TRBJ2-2	TGCGCCAGCAGCCAACAGGCGAACACCGGGGAGCTGTTTTTT	CASSQQANTGELFF
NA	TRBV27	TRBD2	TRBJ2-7	TGTGCCAGCAGTCGATTAGGACTAGCGGGAGACGAGCAGTACTTC	CASSRLGLAGDEQYF
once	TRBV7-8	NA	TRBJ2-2	TGTGCCAGCAGCTTAGGGCCCTACACCGGGGAGCTGTTTTTT	CASSLGPYTGELFF
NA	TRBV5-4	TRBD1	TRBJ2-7	TGTGCCAGCAGCCTCAACAGGGGCTACGAGCAGTACTTC	CASSLNRGYEQYF
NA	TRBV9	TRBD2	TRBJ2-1	TGTGCCAGCAGCGTCTCTAGCGGACCCTACAATGAGCAGTTCTTC	CASSVSSGPYNEQFF
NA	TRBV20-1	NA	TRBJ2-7	TGCAGTGCTGAAAGCGGCCCCACGGTGTACTTC	CSAESGPTVYF
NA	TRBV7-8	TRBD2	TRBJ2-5	TGTGCCAGCAGCTTAAGGGACGGACTAGCGGGAGTAAAGACCCAGTACTTC	CASSLRDGLAGVKTQYF
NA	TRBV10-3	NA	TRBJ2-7	TGTGCCACCCGGGTAGCGGACGTTTCCTACGAGCAGTACTTC	CATRVADVSYEQYF
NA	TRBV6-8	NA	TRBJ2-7	TGTGCCAGCCTCTCTACGTATCTCTCTTACGAGCAGTACTTC	CASLSTYLSYEQYF
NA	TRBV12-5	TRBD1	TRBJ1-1	TGTGCTAGTGGTTTAAGGACAGGCACTGAAGCTTTCTTT	CASGLRTGTEAFF
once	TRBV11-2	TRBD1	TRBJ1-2	TGTGCCAGCAGCCCAGGACAGGGTTTCGAGGGCTACACCTTC	CASSPGQGFEGYTF
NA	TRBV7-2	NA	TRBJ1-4	TGTGCCAGCAGCTTTGCGAGAACAGCAACTAATGAAAAACTGTTTTTT	CASSFARTATNEKLFF
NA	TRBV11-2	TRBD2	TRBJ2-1	TGTGCCAGCAGTGAGGCAGCGACTAGCGGATACAATGAGCAGTTCTTC	CASSEAATSGYNEQFF
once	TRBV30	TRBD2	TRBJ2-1	TGTGCCCAAAAGGGAGGGCTCTTC	CAQKGGLF